This TCR beta chain was documented in a study of T cell changes during pregnancy in multiple sclerosis. The table came from immunoSEQ multiplex PCR; TCRdb's copy has only in-frame clones and leaves some out. Of fewer than 40,000 clones listed, 85% to 90% are singletons. The ends were cut back, 2 bases at V and 0 bases at J, with 8 bases in the middle. CDR1 and CDR2 from the germline V gene are SGHAT and FQNNGV. CDR3 length: 16 residues. This sequence was found in a female donor with multiple sclerosis, enrolled in a pregnancy study. The sequences come from CD8+ T cells from peripheral blood mononuclear cells, collected after pregnancy. J is TRBJ1-6 and V is TRBV11-2; D perhaps matches TRBD1 (5 bases). CDR3 protein: CASSLQGGSYNSPLHF. Written as DNA, the CDR3 is TGTGCCAGCAGCTTACAGGGAGGCTCCTATAATTCACCCCTCCACTTT. Together with reference TRBV11-2 and TRBJ1-6, the CDR3 gives the full variable domain: EAGVAQSPRYKIIEKRQSVAFWCNPISGHATLYWYQQILGQGPKLLIQFQNNGVVDDSQLPKDRFSAERLKGVDSTLKIQPAKLEDSAVYLCASSLQGGSYNSPLHFGNGTRLTVT.